This T cell receptor beta chain stems from a study of blood T cell repertoires in COVID-19. Trimming at V came to 6 bases and at J to 4 bases, leaving 5 bases not matched to a gene. Germline CDR1 reads LNHDA; CDR2 reads SQIVND (reference sequence). CDR3 length: 14 amino acids. Assay used: immunoSEQ multiplex PCR; TCRdb lists only in-frame clones, some missing. Among around 240,000 clones listed, roughly four fifths were seen once. The sequencing sample was made of peripheral blood. The receptor comes from a woman aged 80 or older with acute or convalescent COVID-19. The chain couples TRBV19 to TRBJ1-1; 10 bases are a match to TRBD1. This CDR3 reads CASRRQGATTEAFF. CDR3 DNA: TGTGCCAGTAGAAGACAGGGGGCGACCACTGAAGCTTTCTTT.